This T cell receptor (beta chain) was sequenced during a study of T-cell reconstitution after alpha-beta-depleted transplantation in children. The TCRbeta library incorporated unique molecular identifiers. TCRdb analysed the PCR reads with MiXCR anew, one entry per CDR3 protein. The sample shows more than 250,000 distinct CDR3 sequences, 9.5% to 10% of them seen only once. CDR3 length: 19 amino acids. Germline CDR1 LNHDA, CDR2 SQIVND (reference sequence). V trimming: 5 bases; J trimming: 0 bases; junction bases outside the gene matches: 12. The material sequenced was PBMCs from the stem cell graft donor, taken from the stem cell graft. The source is a human donor who donated a stem cell graft to a child with SCID. The V and J genes are TRBV19 and TRBJ2-1; TRBD1 aligns across 11 bases. The DNA of the CDR3 is TGTGCCAGTAGTGCGAGGACAGGGGGCTCCCCAAGCTCCTACAATGAGCAGTTCTTC. Amino acid sequence: CASSARTGGSPSSYNEQFF.